This T cell receptor beta chain originates from a study of blood T cell repertoires in COVID-19. Study-wide background: Material from acute and convalescent COVID-19 was sourced from the United States, Italy and Spain.

This CDR3 comprises 14 residues. Germline V gene lookup returns CDR1 SGHNT and CDR2 YYREEE (reference sequence). Trimming shortened V by 0 bases and J by 2 bases, and 8 bases separated the two germline ends. Original data processing: It was from reference gene primer amplification that nucleated cell counts were estimated. Measured with immunoSEQ multiplex PCR; TCRdb has only the in-frame clones, and not every one. V, J and clone size are those of that table, while D and trimming were read from the DNA. Of 150,000 to 200,000 clones listed, over 80% were seen once; the top ten hold about 5%. The clonotype comes from a woman in her twenties or thirties with acute or convalescent COVID-19. What was sequenced was peripheral blood. V gene TRBV5-4 combines with J gene TRBJ1-2; TRBD1 might be the D (6 bases). DNA for the CDR3: TGTGCCAGCAGCTTGGACAGGGAGAACTATGGCTACACCTTC. It encodes CASSLDRENYGYTF.